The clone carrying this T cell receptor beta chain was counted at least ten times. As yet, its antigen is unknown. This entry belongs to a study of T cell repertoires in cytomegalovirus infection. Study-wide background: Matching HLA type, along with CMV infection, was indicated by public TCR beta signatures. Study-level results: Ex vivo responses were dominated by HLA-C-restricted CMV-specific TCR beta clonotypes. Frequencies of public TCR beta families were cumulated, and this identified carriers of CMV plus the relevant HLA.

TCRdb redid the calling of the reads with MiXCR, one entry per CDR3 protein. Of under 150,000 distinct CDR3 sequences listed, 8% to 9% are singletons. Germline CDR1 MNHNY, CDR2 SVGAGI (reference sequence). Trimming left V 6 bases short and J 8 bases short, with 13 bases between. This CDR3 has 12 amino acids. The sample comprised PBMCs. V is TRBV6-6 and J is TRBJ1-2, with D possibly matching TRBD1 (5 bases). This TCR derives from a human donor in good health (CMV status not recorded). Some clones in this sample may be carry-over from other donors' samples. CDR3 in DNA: TGTGCCAGCAGCTTCGACAGAGGGGGCTACACCTTC. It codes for CASSFDRGGYTF.